The source of this T cell receptor beta chain is a study of control samples from healthy donors and cancer patients. The CDR3 runs to 14 residues. V was clipped by 1 base and J by 5 bases, with 12 bases between them. Germline V lookup: CDR1 SGHNT, CDR2 YYREEE (reference sequence). Profiled with immunoSEQ multiplex PCR; TCRdb holds only in-frame clones, not every one. This table has 90,000 to 150,000 clones, roughly 90% appearing once. V is TRBV5-4 and J is TRBJ1-1; TRBD1 is a possible D gene (5 bases). The sequence derives from a man aged 45 to 65 in good health. The sample comprised blood. The CDR3 region has the DNA TGTGCCAGCAGCTTGCAGGGTCCTATAACTGAAGCTTTCTTT. Translated, it gives CASSLQGPITEAFF.